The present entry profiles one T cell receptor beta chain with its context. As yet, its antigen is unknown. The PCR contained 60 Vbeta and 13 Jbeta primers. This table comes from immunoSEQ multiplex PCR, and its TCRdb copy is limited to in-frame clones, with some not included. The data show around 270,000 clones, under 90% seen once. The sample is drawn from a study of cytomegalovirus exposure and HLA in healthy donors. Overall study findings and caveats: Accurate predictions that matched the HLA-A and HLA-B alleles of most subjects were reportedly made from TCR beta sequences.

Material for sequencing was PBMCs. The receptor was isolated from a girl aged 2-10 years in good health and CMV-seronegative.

Here the CDR3 DNA reads TGTGCCAGCAGACAGGGTAGTGAGACCCAGTACTTC. As protein: CASRQGSETQYF. The V call is TRBV25-1, the J call TRBJ2-5; D is perhaps TRBD1 (6 bases). Trimming took 6 bases from V and 5 from J, leaving 10 bases between them. The CDR3 runs 12 residues. Germline lookup yields CDR1 MGHDK and CDR2 SYGVNS. Supplemented by reference TRBV25-1 and TRBJ2-5, the full variable domain reads EADIYQTPRYLVIGTGKKITLECSQTMGHDKMYWYQQDPGMELHLIHYSYGVNSTEKGDLSSESTVSRIRTEHFPLTLESARPSHTSQYLCASRQGSETQYFGPGTRLLVL.